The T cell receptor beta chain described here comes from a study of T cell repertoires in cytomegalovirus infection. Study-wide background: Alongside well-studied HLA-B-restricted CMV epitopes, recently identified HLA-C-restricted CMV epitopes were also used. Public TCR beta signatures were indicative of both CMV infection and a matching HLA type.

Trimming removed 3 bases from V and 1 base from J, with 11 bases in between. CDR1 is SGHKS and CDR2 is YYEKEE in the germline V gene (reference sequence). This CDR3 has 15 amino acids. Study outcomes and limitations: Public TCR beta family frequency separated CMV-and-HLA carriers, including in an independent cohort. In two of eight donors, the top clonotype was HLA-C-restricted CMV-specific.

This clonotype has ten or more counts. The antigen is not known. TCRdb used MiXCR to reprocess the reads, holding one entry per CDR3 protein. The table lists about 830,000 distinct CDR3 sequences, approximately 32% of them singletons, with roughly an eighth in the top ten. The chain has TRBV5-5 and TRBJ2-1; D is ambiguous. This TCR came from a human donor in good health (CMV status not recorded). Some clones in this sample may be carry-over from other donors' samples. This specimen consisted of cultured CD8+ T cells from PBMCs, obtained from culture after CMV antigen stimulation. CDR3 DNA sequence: TGTGCCAGCAGCTGGAAAACTTTTTCCTACAATGAGCAGTTCTTC. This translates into CASSWKTFSYNEQFF.